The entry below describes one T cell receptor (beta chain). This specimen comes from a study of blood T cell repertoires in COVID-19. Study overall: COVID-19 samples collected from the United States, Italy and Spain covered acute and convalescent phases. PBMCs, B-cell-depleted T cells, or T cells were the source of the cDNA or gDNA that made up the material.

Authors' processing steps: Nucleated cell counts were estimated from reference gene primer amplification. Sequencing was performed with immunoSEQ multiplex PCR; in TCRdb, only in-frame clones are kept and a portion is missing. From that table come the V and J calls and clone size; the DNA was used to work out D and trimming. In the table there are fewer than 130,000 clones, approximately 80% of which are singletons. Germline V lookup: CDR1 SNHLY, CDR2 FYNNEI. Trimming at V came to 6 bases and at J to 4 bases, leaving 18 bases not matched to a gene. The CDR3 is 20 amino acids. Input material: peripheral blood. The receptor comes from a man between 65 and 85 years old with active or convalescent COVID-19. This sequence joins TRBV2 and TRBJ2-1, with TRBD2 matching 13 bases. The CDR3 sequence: CASRKGQGRLAGGLYNEQFF. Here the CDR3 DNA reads TGTGCCAGCAGGAAAGGACAGGGCCGACTAGCGGGAGGATTGTACAATGAGCAGTTCTTC. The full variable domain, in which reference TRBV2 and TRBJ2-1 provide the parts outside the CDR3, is EPEVTQTPSHQVTQMGQEVILRCVPISNHLYFYWYRQILGQKVEFLVSFYNNEISEKSEIFDDQFSVERPDGSNFTLKIRSTKLEDSAMYFCASRKGQGRLAGGLYNEQFFGPGTRLTVL.